These T cell receptor beta chains were read from a single sample in a study of regulatory T cells in long-lasting Graves disease. One entry per CDR3 protein results from TCRdb running MiXCR on the multiplex PCR reads. The sample comprises roughly 400,000 distinct CDR3 sequences, about a sixth of which are singletons, and 20% to 25% rests with the top ten. The same data also went into a second study, on T cells in Graves' hyperthyroidism and ophthalmopathy.

The sequences come from peripheral blood mononuclear cells (PBMCs), collected at new diagnosis, from a patient treated with antithyroid drugs. Receptors were obtained from a woman under 30 with Graves disease. The CDR3 runs from the conserved cysteine through the conserved F or W. D genes are given only for firm matches. Clone size is not always given. Where it is, it says once, few, many or a class for expanded clones.

v_call	j_call	d_call	clone_size	cdr3_nt	cdr3_aa
TRBV15	TRBJ2-7	-	few	TGTGCCACCAGCAGAGATTCTATCGAGCAGTACTTC	CATSRDSIEQYF
TRBV7-2	TRBJ1-2	TRBD1	-	TGTGCCAGCAGCTCAGGGGGGAGCTATGGCTACACCTTC	CASSSGGSYGYTF
TRBV28	TRBJ2-4	-	-	TGTGCCAGCGGTCAGGGGCTCGCCCCCACTAACATTCAGTACTTC	CASGQGLAPTNIQYF
TRBV7-2	TRBJ2-5	-	many	TGTGCCAGCAGCTTAGAAGTGGGAGCAGGAGAGACCCAGTACTTC	CASSLEVGAGETQYF
TRBV30	TRBJ2-5	TRBD1	many	TGTGCCTGGAGTGTCGACCCCCGGGACAGCCAAGAGACCCAGTACTTC	CAWSVDPRDSQETQYF
TRBV2	TRBJ2-1	-	many	TGTGCCAGCAGCCCATACTACCTCCCCTACAATGAGCAGTTCTTC	CASSPYYLPYNEQFF
TRBV19	TRBJ2-1	-	-	TGTGCCAGTAGTATTGGCATACCCTCCTACAATGAGCAGTTCTTC	CASSIGIPSYNEQFF
TRBV5-1	TRBJ2-3	TRBD1	few	TGCGCCAGCAGCTTGGAGGGACAGCGCACAGATACGCAGTATTTT	CASSLEGQRTDTQYF
TRBV25-1	TRBJ1-2	-	few	TGTGCCAGCAGTGAATCTTATAGCCCCACTAACTATGGCTACACCTTC	CASSESYSPTNYGYTF
TRBV10-3	TRBJ2-2	-	-	TGTGCCATCAGTGGGGGGACGGCGAACACCGGGGAGCTGTTTTTT	CAISGGTANTGELFF
TRBV10-2	TRBJ1-2	-	-	TGCGCCAGCAACCTGGGGGGGCAGTTCTTAGCGGCTAACTATGGCTACACCTTC	CASNLGGQFLAANYGYTF
TRBV20-1	TRBJ1-1	-	many	TGCAGTGCTAGGGACAGAAGTATTGGGAACACTGAAGCTTTCTTT	CSARDRSIGNTEAFF
TRBV10-3	TRBJ2-3	TRBD2	few	TGTGCCATCAGCGCTACTAGCGGGAGAGATACGCAGTATTTT	CAISATSGRDTQYF
TRBV3-1	TRBJ2-5	TRBD2	few	TGTGCCAGCAGCCACCGGGGAGCGGGAATAGAGACCCAGTACTTC	CASSHRGAGIETQYF
TRBV7-8	TRBJ2-1	TRBD2	-	TGTGCCAGCAGCCAACTGACTAGCGGCCCCGGGAACAATGAGCAGTTCTTC	CASSQLTSGPGNNEQFF
TRBV2	TRBJ1-5	-	many	TGTGCCAGCAGAGGCCAAACAGGGTTGAATCAGCCCCAGCATTTT	CASRGQTGLNQPQHF
TRBV5-1	TRBJ2-5	-	few	TGCGCCAGCAGCTTGTCGTTCCAACCCAAAGAGACCCAGTACTTC	CASSLSFQPKETQYF
TRBV20-1	TRBJ1-4	TRBD1	many	TGCAGTGCTAGGTCGACAGGGGGGGGAGAAAAACTGTTTTTT	CSARSTGGGEKLFF
TRBV7-9	TRBJ2-4	-	few	TGTGCCAGCAGCTTAGTTCTGGGGAGAGCCAAAAACATTCAGTACTTC	CASSLVLGRAKNIQYF
TRBV6-1	TRBJ2-7	-	few	TGTGCCAGCAGTGAAGCTTCCCAGGGGACCTACGAGCAGTACTTC	CASSEASQGTYEQYF
TRBV29-1	TRBJ2-1	-	many	TGCAGCGTTGATAGGTCTAGCTACAATGAGCAGTTCTTC	CSVDRSSYNEQFF
TRBV5-1	TRBJ2-4	TRBD1	few	TGCGCCAGCGCCGAGACAGGGGGCGACATTCAGTACTTC	CASAETGGDIQYF
TRBV28	TRBJ1-1	TRBD1	few	TGTGCCAGCAGTCCCCGTCTTTGGACAGGGGAGAACACTGAAGCTTTCTTT	CASSPRLWTGENTEAFF
TRBV10-2	TRBJ2-7	TRBD2	many	TGCGCCAGCAGTGAGTCGAAACTAGCGGGAGCCGGCGAGCAGTACTTC	CASSESKLAGAGEQYF
TRBV7-2	TRBJ1-6	-	few	TGTGCCAGCAGCCAGACTGTACTCAATTCACCCCTCCACTTT	CASSQTVLNSPLHF
TRBV5-4	TRBJ2-3	-	few	TGTGCCAGCAGCTTGCCGAACCCTTCCGGGACAATAAGCACAGATACGCAGTATTTT	CASSLPNPSGTISTDTQYF
TRBV9	TRBJ2-1	-	-	TGTGCCAGCAGCGAGTCTGTGAAGGAGCAGTTCTTC	CASSESVKEQFF
TRBV12-3/TRBV12-4	TRBJ1-5	-	many	TGTGCCAGCTCCCTCAATAGCAATCAGCCCCAGCATTTT	CASSLNSNQPQHF
TRBV5-1	TRBJ1-4	-	many	TGCGCCAGCAGCAGGAACAGAGCAACTAATGAAAAACTGTTTTTT	CASSRNRATNEKLFF
TRBV7-9	TRBJ2-7	-	many	TGTGCCAGCAGCCCCCCGGGGTCCTACGAGCAGTACTTC	CASSPPGSYEQYF
TRBV7-9	TRBJ2-7	-	many	TGTGCCAGCAGCCCAAAGACTGGTAGCTTCTCCTACGAGCAGTACTTC	CASSPKTGSFSYEQYF
TRBV30	TRBJ2-1	-	few	TGTGCCTGGAGTGGGTTCGGGGCGACTACAATCAATGAGCAGTTCTTC	CAWSGFGATTINEQFF
TRBV29-1	TRBJ2-7	-	many	TGCAGCGTTGCTACCGGGACGGCGGACTACGAGCAGTACTTC	CSVATGTADYEQYF